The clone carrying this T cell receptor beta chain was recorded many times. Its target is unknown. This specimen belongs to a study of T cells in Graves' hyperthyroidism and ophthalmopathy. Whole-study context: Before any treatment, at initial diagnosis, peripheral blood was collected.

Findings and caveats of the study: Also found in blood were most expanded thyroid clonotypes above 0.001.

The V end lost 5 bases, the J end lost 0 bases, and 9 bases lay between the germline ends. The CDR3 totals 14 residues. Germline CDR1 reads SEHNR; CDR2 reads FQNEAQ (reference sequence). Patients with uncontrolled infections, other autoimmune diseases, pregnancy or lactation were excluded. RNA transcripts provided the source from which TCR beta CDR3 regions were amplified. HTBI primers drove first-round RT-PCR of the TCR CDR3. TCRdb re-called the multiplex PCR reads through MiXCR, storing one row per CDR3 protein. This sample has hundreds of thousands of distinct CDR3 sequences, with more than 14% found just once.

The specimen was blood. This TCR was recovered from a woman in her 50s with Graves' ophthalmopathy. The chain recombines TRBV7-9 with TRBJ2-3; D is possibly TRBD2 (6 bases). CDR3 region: CASSRSGSTDTQYF. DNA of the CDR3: TGTGCCAGCAGCAGAAGCGGGAGCACAGATACGCAGTATTTT.